These 28 T cell receptor beta chains were all obtained from the same sample, sequenced in a study of shared clonotypes between healthy human individuals. Libraries were prepared by immunoSEQ multiplex PCR; TCRdb keeps only in-frame clonotypes and omits some of them. This repertoire shows 850,000 to 1,100,000 clones, 60% to 85% found once; its top ten account for 0.7% to 0.95%. Sequencing was performed on memory CD4+ T cells from PBMCs. Stated subset: CD45RA-negative fraction. These receptors were taken from a man between 18 and 29 years old in good health. Some clones in this sample may be carry-over from other donors' samples.

This clone appeared a single time. The chain is built from TRBV2 and TRBJ2-7, with 9 bases matching TRBD1. V dropped 1 base and J dropped 2; count of bases not matched to a gene: 3. CDR3 length: 15 amino acids. Germline CDR1 is SNHLY and CDR2 is FYNNEI. In DNA form, the CDR3 reads TGTGCCAGCAGTGAAGACAGGACAGGGGCCTACGAGCAGTACTTC. It specifies CASSEDRTGAYEQYF.

J is TRBJ2-1 and V is TRBV7-2; no definite D call. This CDR3 spans 13 amino acids. CDR1 is SGHTA and CDR2 is FQGNSA in the germline V gene. V was shortened by 5 bases and J by 5 bases, with 10 bases between the two germline ends. This CDR3 is CASSARPNNEQFF. The CDR3 coding sequence is TGTGCCAGCAGCGCCCGGCCCAACAATGAGCAGTTCTTC.

The chain uses TRBV7-9 and TRBJ2-1, with a weak D call TRBD2 (6 bases). The CDR3 runs to 16 residues. Germline V gene sequence: CDR1 SEHNR, CDR2 FQNEAQ (reference sequence). V dropped 1 base and J dropped 3 bases, with 13 bases sitting between them. CDR3 amino acids: CASSLVVGSGYNEQFF. The CDR3 nucleotides read TGTGCCAGCAGCTTAGTAGTAGGTAGCGGCTACAATGAGCAGTTCTTC.

The chain joins TRBV11-2 to TRBJ2-5; 14 bases line up with TRBD2. Germline loops: CDR1 SGHAT, CDR2 FQNNGV. V was clipped by 5 bases and J by 6 bases; unmatched bases: 5. The CDR3 is 15 amino acids. CDR3 coding DNA: TGTGCCAGCAGCACTGGGACTAGCGGGAGCAAGACCCAGTACTTC. This translates into CASSTGTSGSKTQYF.

The V call is TRBV30, the J call TRBJ1-4; 10 positions match TRBD1. The CDR3 consists of 15 residues. Germline assignment: CDR1 GTSNPN and CDR2 SVGIG (reference sequence). V dropped 0 bases and J dropped 5; count of bases not matched to a gene: 3. CDR3 in DNA: TGTGCCTGGAGTGTAAAGGGACAGGGGAATGAAAAACTGTTTTTT. Protein: CAWSVKGQGNEKLFF. Based on the CDR3 plus reference TRBV30 and TRBJ1-4, the full variable domain is SQTIHQWPATLVQPVGSPLSLECTVEGTSNPNLYWYRQAAGRGLQLLFYSVGIGQISSEVPQNLSASRPQDRQFILSSKKLLLSDSGFYLCAWSVKGQGNEKLFFGSGTQLSVL.

The table lists this clone with a count of one. The chain joins TRBV19 to TRBJ2-2; tentatively, D is TRBD1 (6 bases). The CDR3 has 17 amino acids. The ends were cut back, 6 bases at V and 2 bases at J, with 19 bases in the middle. Germline-derived CDR1 and CDR2 are LNHDA and SQIVND (reference sequence). The CDR3 nucleotides read TGTGCCAGTAGAGTCCGGGACACCACCCACAACACCGGGGAGCTGTTTTTT. It codes for CASRVRDTTHNTGELFF.

CDR3 protein: CASTPGAGPRTGANVLTF. The CDR3 bases are TGCGCCAGCACTCCCGGTGCAGGACCGCGAACTGGGGCCAACGTCCTGACTTTC. The chain employs TRBV5-1 and TRBJ2-6; D ambiguous. The germline V gene encodes CDR1 SGHRS and CDR2 YFSETQ. V lost 6 bases, J lost 2 bases, and 21 bases lay in between. This CDR3 region has 18 residues. Full variable domain (remainder filled in from reference TRBV5-1 and TRBJ2-6): KAGVTQTPRYLIKTRGQQVTLSCSPISGHRSVSWYQQTPGQGLQFLFEYFSETQRNKGNFPGRFSGRQFSNSRSEMNVSTLELGDSALYLCASTPGAGPRTGANVLTFGAGSRLTVL.

CDR3 loop: CASTQTSGSYNEQFF. CDR3 nucleotides: TGTGCCAGCACCCAGACTAGCGGTTCCTACAATGAGCAGTTCTTC. The gene calls are TRBV2 and TRBJ2-1, with 9 bases fitting TRBD2. Trimming removed 7 bases from V and 1 base from J; junction bases left unmatched: 5. CDR3 length: 15 residues. The germline V gene encodes CDR1 SNHLY and CDR2 FYNNEI.

This chain joins TRBV20-1 and TRBJ1-1; D gene ambiguous. The CDR3 is 11 amino acids. Germline V lookup: CDR1 DFQATT, CDR2 SNEGSKA (reference sequence). Here the CDR3 reads CTLTPWDGAFF. The CDR3 bases are TGCACCCTGACACCTTGGGATGGAGCTTTCTTT.

Details on this clone: Only one base separates this from a far larger clonotype, so it likely reflects a read error. CDR3 DNA: TGTGCCAGCAGCCAAGACGGTCAGCCCCAGCATTTT. Translating gives CASSQDGQPQHF. The chain has TRBV5-4 and TRBJ1-5; D is unresolved. The CDR3 totals 12 residues. Deletions cut 4 bases from V and 6 bases from J, with 8 bases between. Per the germline V gene, CDR1 is SGHNT and CDR2 is YYREEE (reference sequence). Together with reference TRBV5-4 and TRBJ1-5, the CDR3 gives the full variable domain: ETGVTQSPTHLIKTRGQQVTLRCSSQSGHNTVSWYQQALGQGPQFIFQYYREEENGRGNFPPRFSGLQFPNYSSELNVNALELDDSALYLCASSQDGQPQHFGDGTRLSIL.

The CDR3 loop reads CASSPDKGGNYNEQFF. The CDR3 DNA reads TGCGCCAGCAGCCCCGATAAGGGGGGGAACTACAATGAGCAGTTCTTC. V and J are TRBV5-1 and TRBJ2-1, with D perhaps TRBD2 (7 bases). CDR3 size: 16 residues. Germline V gene lookup returns CDR1 SGHRS and CDR2 YFSETQ. V lost 4 bases, J lost 3 bases, and 17 bases lay in between.

The genes are TRBV5-1 and TRBJ2-7; possible D gene TRBD2, 6 bases. CDR1 and CDR2 from the germline V gene are SGHRS and YFSETQ. The CDR3 is 14 residues long. With 5 bases removed from V and 2 bases from J, the gap between germline ends came to 14 bases. The DNA of the CDR3 is TGCGCCAGCAGGCTCGGGACTGGGACCTACGAGCAGTACTTC. Its translation: CASRLGTGTYEQYF. The complete variable domain, with remaining parts taken from reference TRBV5-1 and TRBJ2-7, reads KAGVTQTPRYLIKTRGQQVTLSCSPISGHRSVSWYQQTPGQGLQFLFEYFSETQRNKGNFPGRFSGRQFSNSRSEMNVSTLELGDSALYLCASRLGTGTYEQYFGPGTRLTVT.

This chain joins TRBV2 and TRBJ2-2, with D maybe TRBD2 (5 bases). Trimming shortened V by 6 bases and J by 2 bases, and 13 bases separated the two germline ends. The CDR3 is 15 residues long. Looked up from germline, CDR1 is SNHLY and CDR2 is FYNNEI. The DNA of the CDR3 is TGTGCCAGCAGGCCGCCGGGATCTAACACCGGGGAGCTGTTTTTT. It yields the protein CASRPPGSNTGELFF. The whole variable domain, filled in from reference TRBV2 and TRBJ2-2, reads EPEVTQTPSHQVTQMGQEVILRCVPISNHLYFYWYRQILGQKVEFLVSFYNNEISEKSEIFDDQFSVERPDGSNFTLKIRSTKLEDSAMYFCASRPPGSNTGELFFGEGSRLTVL.

The J gene is TRBJ2-1, the V gene TRBV7-9, with 10 bases aligning to TRBD1. Germline V gives CDR1 SEHNR, CDR2 FQNEAQ (reference sequence). The J segment lost 7 bases and the V segment lost 4 bases, leaving 10 bases of the junction unmatched. CDR3 length equals 16 residues. The CDR3 region has the DNA TGTGCCAGCAGCTACGCCGGGACAGGGGTTTTGAATGAGCAGTTCTTC. Translating gives CASSYAGTGVLNEQFF.

This chain uses TRBV28 with TRBJ2-7, with D possibly being TRBD2 (7 bases). V lost 3 bases to trimming and J lost 1 base, with 13 bases between them. Germline V CDR1 and CDR2: MDHEN, SYDVKM. The CDR3 totals 15 residues. The CDR3 sequence is CASSLGGARSYEQYF. DNA of the CDR3: TGTGCCAGCAGTTTGGGGGGGGCCCGGTCCTACGAGCAGTACTTC.

The genes are TRBV5-1 and TRBJ2-3; tentatively, D is TRBD2 (6 bases). Germline CDR1 reads SGHRS; CDR2 reads YFSETQ. The CDR3 length is 16 residues. V was pared by 2 bases and J by 0 bases, with 13 bases between. The CDR3 DNA follows: TGCGCCAGCAGCTTACTAGCTTACCCTAGCACAGATACGCAGTATTTT. This gives the protein CASSLLAYPSTDTQYF.

Details on this clone: The sample holds other DNA sequences that translate to the same CDR3. J is TRBJ1-5 and V is TRBV27, with D unresolved. CDR1 and CDR2 (germline): MNHEY, SMNVEV (reference sequence). This CDR3 has 12 amino acids. With 4 bases removed from V and 4 bases from J, the gap between germline ends came to 5 bases. In DNA form, the CDR3 reads TGTGCCAGCAGTTCCCGGAATCAGCCCCAGCATTTT. Its translation: CASSSRNQPQHF.

The genes are TRBV2 and TRBJ2-1; TRBD2 agrees at 10 bases. Germline V CDR1 and CDR2: SNHLY, FYNNEI. V lost 2 bases to trimming and J lost 8 bases; unmatched junction nucleotides: 6. This CDR3 contains 15 residues. The chain's CDR3 is CASSEFPSGRHEQFF. CDR3 nucleotides: TGTGCCAGCAGTGAATTCCCTAGCGGGAGACATGAGCAGTTCTTC. The full variable domain, completed using reference TRBV2 and TRBJ2-1, is EPEVTQTPSHQVTQMGQEVILRCVPISNHLYFYWYRQILGQKVEFLVSFYNNEISEKSEIFDDQFSVERPDGSNFTLKIRSTKLEDSAMYFCASSEFPSGRHEQFFGPGTRLTVL.

V usage is TRBV27 and J usage is TRBJ2-5; maybe TRBD1 (5 bases). The germline V and J ends were trimmed by 0 bases and 0 bases, with 8 bases remaining between them. Germline CDR1 MNHEY, CDR2 SMNVEV (reference sequence). The CDR3 runs 15 residues. CDR3 nucleotide sequence: TGTGCCAGCAGTTTATCAGGGGTATACCAAGAGACCCAGTACTTC. Translated, it gives CASSLSGVYQETQYF.

The CDR3 nucleotides are TGTGCCAGCATGGGGGTTTGGAGCGGGGCCCCCTACGAGCAGTACTTC. Translation gives CASMGVWSGAPYEQYF. This sequence joins TRBV28 and TRBJ2-7; TRBD2 agrees at 7 bases. The CDR3 runs to 16 residues. The trim removed 7 bases at V and 2 bases at J, leaving 14 bases unmatched. Germline V gives CDR1 MDHEN, CDR2 SYDVKM.

The rearrangement joins TRBV28 to TRBJ2-2, with D unclear. Looked up from germline, CDR1 is MDHEN and CDR2 is SYDVKM. This CDR3 is 15 amino acids long. V lost 4 bases and J lost 5, with 14 bases in between. CDR3 loop: CASSYSPGTTGELFF. CDR3 sequence (DNA): TGTGCCAGCAGTTACTCCCCGGGTACGACCGGGGAGCTGTTTTTT.

The gene calls are TRBV28 and TRBJ1-2, with 7 bases identical to TRBD1. This CDR3 region has 15 residues. Germline V gene sequence: CDR1 MDHEN, CDR2 SYDVKM. J gave up 4 bases and V 6 bases, and 11 bases lay outside the gene matches. CDR3: CASSSPRGVSYGYTF. In DNA, the CDR3 is TGTGCCAGCAGCTCTCCCAGGGGGGTAAGCTATGGCTACACCTTC.

This clone was observed once. The chain couples TRBV11-2 to TRBJ2-7; D may correspond to TRBD1 or TRBD2 (5 bases each). Germline values: CDR1 SGHAT, CDR2 FQNNGV. Trimming shortened V by 2 bases and J by 2 bases, and 16 bases separated the two germline ends. The CDR3 length is 16 residues. The CDR3 loop reads CASSLQIGGTPYEQYF. CDR3 DNA: TGTGCCAGCAGCTTACAAATAGGTGGGACCCCCTACGAGCAGTACTTC. Full variable domain (missing parts from reference TRBV11-2 and TRBJ2-7): EAGVAQSPRYKIIEKRQSVAFWCNPISGHATLYWYQQILGQGPKLLIQFQNNGVVDDSQLPKDRFSAERLKGVDSTLKIQPAKLEDSAVYLCASSLQIGGTPYEQYFGPGTRLTVT.

The chain joins TRBV27 to TRBJ2-7; 8 positions agree with TRBD1. With 3 bases clipped from V and 3 bases from J, the junction kept 19 bases outside the gene matches. The CDR3 is 19 residues long. Germline CDR1 MNHEY, CDR2 SMNVEV (reference sequence). The CDR3 DNA sequence: TGTGCCAGCAGTTTCGGGACAGGACGCAACTACGCCCGTGGCTACGAGCAGTACTTC. Its translation: CASSFGTGRNYARGYEQYF.

The rearrangement uses TRBV7-8 and TRBJ1-3; unclear D gene. V dropped 2 bases and J dropped 8 bases, with 10 bases sitting between them. This CDR3 is built from 13 residues. CDR1 and CDR2 (germline): SGHVS, FQNEAQ. CDR3 loop: CASSLTPQDTIYF. CDR3 nucleotides: TGTGCCAGCAGCTTAACCCCCCAGGACACCATATATTTT.

This clone came up once. CDR3 nucleotides: TGTGCCAGCTCACCACGGGGGGCTAACACCGGGGAGCTGTTTTTT. Its translation is CASSPRGANTGELFF. The rearrangement joins TRBV18 to TRBJ2-2; D tentatively reads TRBD1 or TRBD2 (6 bases each). Between the trimmed V and J ends, which lost 1 base and 2 bases, there was a span of 8 bases. CDR3 size: 15 residues. Germline CDR1 and CDR2: KGHSH and LQKENI.

In this sample, this clone turned up a few times. This chain links TRBV10-1 with TRBJ1-1; 9 nucleotides align to TRBD1. Trimming removed 6 bases from V and 6 bases from J; junction bases left unmatched: 11. CDR3 length equals 15 residues. CDR1 and CDR2 (germline): WNHNN, SYGVQD (reference sequence). Here the CDR3 reads CASRDRGKTQAEAFF. Written as DNA, the CDR3 is TGCGCCAGCAGGGACAGGGGTAAGACCCAAGCTGAAGCTTTCTTT.

This rearrangement joins TRBV18 to TRBJ1-2; D not resolved. The CDR3 is 13 residues long. V lost 4 bases, J lost 5 bases, and 11 bases lay in between. CDR1 is KGHSH and CDR2 is LQKENI in the germline V gene. The DNA of the CDR3 is TGTGCCAGCTCACGGACGGAGGAATATGGCTACACCTTC. Encoded protein: CASSRTEEYGYTF.